This entry concerns a single T cell receptor beta chain. These data are taken from a study of lymphopenia after photon versus proton radiotherapy. Germline CDR1 and CDR2: SEHNR and FQNEAQ (reference sequence). This CDR3 comprises 12 residues. Trimming shortened V by 5 bases and J by 5 bases, and 8 bases separated the two germline ends. Assay used: immunoSEQ multiplex PCR; TCRdb lists only in-frame clones, some missing. Of 77,000 or so clones in the sample, approximately 82% are singletons; the top ten hold over 1.3%. This specimen consisted of peripheral blood, obtained from a patient treated with proton-based radiotherapy. This receptor was obtained from a man aged 60 to 75 with pancreatic cancer. The V call is TRBV7-9, the J call TRBJ2-3, with a possible D match to TRBD1 (5 bases). DNA for the CDR3: TGTGCCAGCAGCGACAGAGGAGATACGCAGTATTTT. Its protein product is CASSDRGDTQYF.